These 4 T cell receptor beta chains were sequenced from one sample in a study of T cell responses to AZD1222 COVID-19 vaccine. The table came from immunoSEQ multiplex PCR; TCRdb's copy has only in-frame clones and leaves some out. The sample includes about 110,000 clones, around 95% of them seen just once. Sequenced here: peripheral blood, sampled on day 0 of AZD1222 vaccination. Source of these receptors: an adult in good health.

The chain employs TRBV7-2 and TRBJ1-4; TRBD1 is a possible D gene (5 bases). The CDR3 spans 15 residues. Trimming stripped 3 bases from V and 0 bases from J, with 8 bases between. Germline loops: CDR1 SGHTA, CDR2 FQGNSA. The CDR3: CASSFDRATNEKLFF. In nucleotides, the CDR3 is TGTGCCAGCAGCTTCGACAGAGCAACTAATGAAAAACTGTTTTTT.

The chain links TRBV3-1 (or the pseudogene TRBV3-2) to TRBJ1-5, with D hard to call. V was pared by 5 bases and J by 0 bases, with 2 bases between. Germline CDR1 LGHDT, CDR2 YNNKEL (reference sequence). There are 12 residues in the CDR3. The CDR3 bases are TGTGCCAGCAGCTATAGCAATCAGCCCCAGCATTTT. Translation gives CASSYSNQPQHF.

The rearrangement uses TRBV27 and TRBJ1-6; no firm D call. Germline V lookup: CDR1 MNHEY, CDR2 SMNVEV (reference sequence). The CDR3 sequence is 14 residues long. Trimming cost V 2 bases and J 2 bases, with 4 bases left between them. CDR3 DNA sequence: TGTGCCAGCAGTTTAGGCCCCTATAATTCACCCCTCCACTTT. It translates to CASSLGPYNSPLHF.

The chain employs TRBV4-3 and TRBJ1-4, with 10 bases fitting TRBD1. The CDR3 covers 17 residues. The J segment lost 5 bases and the V segment lost 0 bases, leaving 6 bases of the junction unmatched. In germline, CDR1 is LGHNA, CDR2 YSLEER. The CDR3 sequence is CASSQELAGQGNEKLFF. The CDR3 DNA follows: TGCGCCAGCAGCCAAGAATTAGCGGGACAGGGGAATGAAAAACTGTTTTTT.